The 14 T cell receptor beta chains in this list originate from one sample, sequenced in a study of blood T cells in healthy people across ages. A second PCR, run for roughly 7 to 11 cycles, used a sample-barcoded 5' primer plus a J-beta primer mix. Each CDR3 protein is one row after TCRdb ran MiXCR on the 5' RACE reads. The table has 780,000 or so distinct CDR3 sequences, about 61% seen once. Sequencing input: blood. Receptors originate from a man aged 40-49 years in good health.

The rearrangement uses TRBV4-2 and TRBJ1-4; weak D call: TRBD1 (5 bases). The CDR3 extends over 19 amino acids. The germline V gene encodes CDR1 LGHNA and CDR2 YNFKEQ. Trimming took 0 bases from V and 0 from J, leaving 17 bases between them. The CDR3 DNA is TGTGCCAGCAGCCAAGATTTAATGAACAGGTGTGCAACTAATGAAAAACTGTTTTTT. This gives the protein CASSQDLMNRCATNEKLFF.

V and J are TRBV10-3 and TRBJ2-5; 10 nucleotides agree with TRBD1. Germline trimming cut 9 bases from V and 5 bases from J; bases unmatched to any gene: 3. CDR3 length: 12 amino acids. CDR1 and CDR2 from the germline V gene are ENHRY and SYGVKD. The CDR3 region is CAMGQGQETQYF. The CDR3, as DNA: TGTGCCATGGGACAGGGGCAGGAGACCCAGTACTTC.

This clonotype was counted a few times. This sequence joins TRBV7-2 and TRBJ1-2; 11 nucleotides align to TRBD1. From germline, CDR1 is SGHTA and CDR2 FQGNSA. This CDR3 region has 17 residues. V lost 1 base, J lost 3 bases, and 7 bases stayed unmatched. Here the CDR3 reads CASSLVGTGGFDYGYTF. CDR3 coding DNA: TGTGCCAGCAGCTTAGTGGGGACAGGGGGTTTCGACTATGGCTACACCTTC.

The chain recombines TRBV20-1 with TRBJ2-3, with a possible D match to TRBD2 (6 bases). The CDR3 sequence is 12 residues long. V lost 7 bases and J lost 11, with 19 bases in between. CDR1 is DFQATT, CDR2 SNEGSKA, per germline (reference sequence). CDR3 sequence: CSVRTGRGGQYF. The CDR3 DNA sequence: TGCAGTGTAAGGACCGGGAGAGGCGGGCAGTATTTT.

The genes are TRBV7-9 and TRBJ2-3, with 8 bases that match TRBD1. The CDR3 consists of 19 residues. The germline gives CDR1 SEHNR, CDR2 FQNEAQ (reference sequence). J was trimmed by 7 bases and V by 0 bases; bases with no gene match: 18. CDR3 loop: CASSLAQPMQGARLHTQYF. The CDR3, as DNA: TGTGCCAGCAGCTTAGCACAACCGATGCAGGGGGCCCGATTACATACGCAGTATTTT.

The V call is TRBV5-1, the J call TRBJ2-5, with 8 bases matching TRBD2. The J segment lost 1 base and the V segment lost 4 bases, leaving 6 bases of the junction unmatched. The CDR3 is made up of 15 amino acids. Germline assignment: CDR1 SGHRS and CDR2 YFSETQ. The CDR3 region is CASSQAGEAQETQYF. The CDR3 coding sequence is TGCGCCAGCAGCCAAGCGGGGGAGGCCCAAGAGACCCAGTACTTC. The full variable domain, completed using reference TRBV5-1 and TRBJ2-5, is KAGVTQTPRYLIKTRGQQVTLSCSPISGHRSVSWYQQTPGQGLQFLFEYFSETQRNKGNFPGRFSGRQFSNSRSEMNVSTLELGDSALYLCASSQAGEAQETQYFGPGTRLLVL.

In this sample, this clonotype turned up a few times. The rearrangement joins TRBV29-1 to TRBJ2-1; TRBD2 matches 13 bases. CDR1 and CDR2 from the germline V gene are SQVTM and ANQGSEA. This CDR3 has 14 residues. J gave up 7 bases and V 5 bases, and 5 bases lay outside the gene matches. As DNA, the CDR3 is TGCAGCGTTAGGACTAGCGGGGGCCCAAATGAGCAGTTCTTC. Its protein is CSVRTSGGPNEQFF.

There are a few counts of this clonotype. This rearrangement joins TRBV7-2 to TRBJ2-4; D is ambiguous. The J call is in doubt because the DNA end fits TRBJ2-7 better. The length of the CDR3 is 13 residues. Germline assignment: CDR1 SGHTA and CDR2 FQGNSA. The CDR3 spells CASSLAPPNEQYF. CDR3 bases: TGTGCCAGCAGCTTAGCGCCCCCTAACGAGCAGTACTTC.

The chain couples TRBV4-1 to TRBJ2-4; 7 nucleotides align to TRBD1. The J call may be in error: the DNA end matches TRBJ2-7 better. The CDR3 has 14 residues. Germline V CDR1 and CDR2: MGHRA, YSYEKL. As DNA, the CDR3 is TGCGCCAGCAGCCAAATTACAGGGGCCTACGAGCAGTACTTC. It yields the protein CASSQITGAYEQYF.

This clonotype has a handful of counts. V and J are TRBV5-1 and TRBJ2-1, with a weak D call TRBD1 (5 bases). CDR1 and CDR2 from the germline V gene are SGHRS and YFSETQ. V lost 0 bases, J lost 7 bases, and 8 bases lay in between. The CDR3 covers 13 residues. Here the CDR3 reads CASSLAGPNEQFF. CDR3 in DNA: TGCGCCAGCAGCTTGGCAGGGCCGAATGAGCAGTTCTTC.

This chain uses TRBV28 with TRBJ1-5; TRBD1 matches at 7 bases. V lost 2 bases and J lost 3; bases outside the gene matches: 10. Germline V gene lookup returns CDR1 MDHEN and CDR2 SYDVKM. The CDR3 has 17 amino acids. CDR3 sequence (DNA): TGTGCCAGCAGTTTACCCATTGCCGGGACAGACAATCAGCCCCAGCATTTT. As protein: CASSLPIAGTDNQPQHF.

The chain recombines TRBV6-6 with TRBJ2-5; no firm D call. The CDR3 loop spans 12 amino acids. Germline-derived CDR1 and CDR2 are MNHNY and SVGAGI (reference sequence). V was shortened by 4 bases and J by 2 bases, with 5 bases between the two germline ends. The CDR3 loop is CASSLKQETQYF. The DNA of the CDR3 is TGTGCCAGCAGTTTGAAACAAGAGACCCAGTACTTC.

The rearrangement uses TRBV28 and TRBJ2-7; 8 bases map to TRBD1. Germline CDR1 MDHEN, CDR2 SYDVKM. Trimming cost V 3 bases and J 10 bases; bases outside gene matches: 11. This CDR3 contains 14 residues. The CDR3: CASSFRDRNKAQYF. The CDR3, as DNA: TGTGCCAGCAGTTTCCGGGACAGGAACAAAGCCCAGTACTTC.

This chain connects TRBV28 to TRBJ1-6, with 8 positions matching TRBD1. This CDR3 is 15 amino acids long. Losses at the gene ends were 6 bases for V and 7 bases for J; bases not matched to a gene: 8. Germline V gene lookup returns CDR1 MDHEN and CDR2 SYDVKM. The CDR3 spells CASSPDRGANSPLHF. The CDR3 coding sequence is TGTGCCAGCAGCCCTGACAGGGGCGCGAATTCACCCCTCCACTTT.